Presented here are 17 T cell receptor beta chains from one specimen sequenced in a study of blood T cell repertoires in COVID-19. Profiling relied on immunoSEQ multiplex PCR, and the TCRdb table lists in-frame clones only, not all of them. In the table there are 200,000 to 250,000 clones, more than 80% of which are singletons. Specimen: peripheral blood. These receptors all come from a woman aged 80 or over with COVID-19, enrolled during active disease.

V gene TRBV7-3 combines with J gene TRBJ2-7, with D perhaps TRBD1 (6 bases). Trimming removed 5 bases from V and 5 bases from J, with 13 bases in between. Germline values: CDR1 SGHTA, CDR2 FQGTGA. The CDR3 is 13 residues long. The CDR3 DNA is TGTGCCAGCAGCAGACAAACAGGGAACGAGCAGTACTTC. It is translated as CASSRQTGNEQYF.

The chain combines TRBV28 with TRBJ2-4; no reliable D call. The V gene's germline CDR1 is MDHEN and CDR2 SYDVKM. The V and J ends lost 3 bases and 1 base respectively, with 13 bases between them. CDR3 size: 16 residues. CDR3: CASSFMQEVAKNIQYF. CDR3 coding DNA: TGTGCCAGCAGTTTCATGCAAGAGGTTGCCAAAAACATTCAGTACTTC.

The chain has TRBV6-5 and TRBJ1-4; TRBD1 agrees at 10 bases. The CDR3 runs 13 residues. Germline CDR1 is MNHEY and CDR2 is SVGAGI. V lost 6 bases to trimming and J lost 10 bases; unmatched junction nucleotides: 5. The CDR3 sequence is CASRGQGERKLFF. The CDR3 bases are TGTGCCAGCAGAGGACAGGGGGAAAGAAAACTGTTTTTT.

As for this clone: Germline and junction disagree at one end, which may indicate a read error. V usage is TRBV11-2 and J usage is TRBJ2-1; D is ambiguous. The CDR3 covers 11 residues. Germline V gene lookup returns CDR1 SGHAT and CDR2 FQNNGV. Written as DNA, the CDR3 is TGTGCCAGCAGCTCCTACCATGAGCAGTTCTTC. Residues: CASSSYHEQFF.

This chain joins TRBV5-1 and TRBJ1-1; no definite D call. The CDR3 has 13 residues. Deletions cut 3 bases from V and 2 bases from J, with 8 bases between. Per the germline V gene, CDR1 is SGHRS and CDR2 is YFSETQ. The CDR3 reads CASSYRVNTEAFF. The CDR3 nucleotides are TGCGCCAGCAGCTACCGGGTAAACACTGAAGCTTTCTTT. The full variable domain, in which reference TRBV5-1 and TRBJ1-1 provide the parts outside the CDR3, is KAGVTQTPRYLIKTRGQQVTLSCSPISGHRSVSWYQQTPGQGLQFLFEYFSETQRNKGNFPGRFSGRQFSNSRSEMNVSTLELGDSALYLCASSYRVNTEAFFGQGTRLTVV.

The J gene is TRBJ2-5, the V gene TRBV5-1; D is unresolved. V gave up 0 bases and J gave up 4 bases, with 13 bases separating them. CDR1 is SGHRS and CDR2 is YFSETQ in the germline V gene. This CDR3 comprises 15 residues. CDR3: CASSLDPGPGETQYF. CDR3 nucleotides: TGCGCCAGCAGCTTGGATCCGGGTCCGGGAGAGACCCAGTACTTC.

The gene calls are TRBV2 and TRBJ1-1; no clear D gene. Germline-derived CDR1 and CDR2 are SNHLY and FYNNEI. V was clipped by 4 bases and J by 1 base, with 7 bases between them. The CDR3 is 13 amino acids. The CDR3 here is CASSARPNTEAFF. CDR3 bases: TGTGCCAGCAGTGCTAGACCGAACACTGAAGCTTTCTTT.

The chain uses TRBV5-1 and TRBJ1-1; perhaps TRBD1 as D (5 bases). The germline V gene encodes CDR1 SGHRS and CDR2 YFSETQ. V lost 4 bases to trimming and J lost 1 base, with 11 bases between them. CDR3 length: 14 amino acids. The chain's CDR3 is CASSVMQGNTEAFF. Written as DNA, the CDR3 is TGCGCCAGCAGCGTAATGCAGGGGAACACTGAAGCTTTCTTT.

This chain uses TRBV5-1 with TRBJ2-5, with a possible D match to TRBD1 (5 bases). Trimming removed 2 bases at V and 5 bases at J, with 10 bases between. Germline V gene lookup returns CDR1 SGHRS and CDR2 YFSETQ. This CDR3 region has 13 residues. The CDR3 nucleotides read TGCGCCAGCAGCTTCGGCAGGGCGGAGACCCAGTACTTC. It specifies CASSFGRAETQYF.

V gene TRBV6-1 combines with J gene TRBJ2-7; a possible D gene is TRBD1 (5 bases). The germline V gene encodes CDR1 MNHNS and CDR2 SASEGT. CDR3 length: 14 amino acids. Deletions cut 1 base from V and 6 bases from J, with 13 bases between. The CDR3 DNA sequence: TGTGCCAGCAGTGAAGTATTGACAGAAAGCGAGCAGTACTTC. It encodes CASSEVLTESEQYF.

This clone was seen only once. CDR3 sequence reads: CASSFYGKNQPQHF. As DNA, the CDR3 is TGTGCCAGCAGCTTTTACGGTAAAAATCAGCCCCAGCATTTT. This rearrangement joins TRBV7-2 to TRBJ1-5; D gene uncertain. V was cut by 3 bases and J by 4 bases, with 10 bases left in between. This CDR3 spans 14 amino acids. Germline assignment: CDR1 SGHTA and CDR2 FQGNSA.

To note about this clone: This specimen includes other DNA sequences encoding the same CDR3. The V and J genes are TRBV18 and TRBJ2-7; 7 bases map to TRBD2. The CDR3 runs to 13 residues. J gave up 3 bases and V 2 bases, and 1 base lay outside the gene matches. The V gene's germline CDR1 is KGHSH and CDR2 LQKENI. The CDR3 DNA is TGTGCCAGCTCACCAGGGAGGGACTACGAGCAGTACTTC. Protein product: CASSPGRDYEQYF.

V usage is TRBV7-9 and J usage is TRBJ1-3, with 11 bases matching TRBD1. CDR3 length: 14 residues. The trim removed 5 bases at V and 8 bases at J, leaving 5 bases unmatched. The germline CDR1 and CDR2 sequences are SEHNR and FQNEAQ (reference sequence). CDR3 amino acids: CASSRDRGSDTIYF. CDR3 coding DNA: TGTGCCAGCAGCCGGGACAGGGGGTCGGACACCATATATTTT.

In the case of this clone: Other DNA sequences in this specimen translate into the identical CDR3. This chain joins TRBV5-1 and TRBJ2-3; 10 nucleotides agree with TRBD1. Per germline, CDR1 SGHRS and CDR2 YFSETQ. The CDR3 is made up of 14 amino acids. V shed 3 bases and J 4 bases; nucleotides not matched to a gene: 2. This CDR3 reads CASSWGQGPDTQYF. In nucleotides, the CDR3 is TGCGCCAGCAGCTGGGGACAGGGGCCAGATACGCAGTATTTT.

This clone was counted between two and nine times. The chain combines TRBV4-1 with TRBJ1-2; possible D gene TRBD1, 6 bases. The V and J ends lost 0 bases and 4 bases respectively, with 12 bases between them. The CDR3 totals 15 residues. The germline CDR1 and CDR2 sequences are MGHRA and YSYEKL. For the CDR3, the DNA is TGCGCCAGCAGCCAAGATTTAGCAGGGGTCTATGGCTACACCTTC. Translation gives CASSQDLAGVYGYTF.

DNA for the CDR3: TGTGCCAGTCTACCGGGACAGTGGAATTCACCCCTCCACTTT. Translated, it gives CASLPGQWNSPLHF. This rearrangement joins TRBV28 to TRBJ1-6; 7 bases are shared with TRBD1. V lost 9 bases to trimming and J lost 7 bases; unmatched junction nucleotides: 9. CDR3 size: 14 residues. Germline V gives CDR1 MDHEN, CDR2 SYDVKM.

This rearrangement joins TRBV19 to TRBJ2-5; 8 bases line up with TRBD1. CDR1 is LNHDA, CDR2 SQIVND, per germline (reference sequence). Unmatched junction bases numbered 12, after V lost 4 bases and J lost 5 bases. This CDR3 region has 16 residues. The DNA of the CDR3 is TGTGCCAGTAGTACAAGCTCCAGGGGGCTTGGGGAGACCCAGTACTTC. This gives the protein CASSTSSRGLGETQYF.